This note documents a single T cell receptor (beta chain) sequence. Its antigen is not identified. These gene names are mouse names. The sequence runs out 1 residue before the end of the CDR3; the remainder is reconstructed from the germline J gene. Survey-depth TCRbeta CDR3 sequencing reported V/J genes and productive frequencies. Profiled with immunoSEQ multiplex PCR; TCRdb holds only in-frame clones, not every one. The repertoire holds approximately 17,000 clones, with roughly 72% as singletons. The data stem from a study of tissue T cells after allogeneic stem cell transplantation. The V end was cut by 6 bases, the J end by 0 bases, with 9 bases between. Germline V gene sequence: CDR1 MSHET, CDR2 SYDVDS. The CDR3 has 13 amino acids. Overall study results and limits: Across patients, clones rarely overlapped, yet motif clusters were shared tissue-specifically. Blood and spleen captured only part of the tissue TCR repertoire.

What was sequenced was spleen. The V and J genes are TRBV29 and TRBJ2-7; tentatively, D is TRBD1 (6 bases). This TCR was recovered from a female BALB/c mouse in good health. Mice of this strain are of MHC haplotype H2-d. The covered CDR3 bases are TGTGCTAGCAGCAGGGACACCTCCTATGAACAGTAC. Amino acids: CASSRDTSYEQY. The full CDR3 is CASSRDTSYEQYF.